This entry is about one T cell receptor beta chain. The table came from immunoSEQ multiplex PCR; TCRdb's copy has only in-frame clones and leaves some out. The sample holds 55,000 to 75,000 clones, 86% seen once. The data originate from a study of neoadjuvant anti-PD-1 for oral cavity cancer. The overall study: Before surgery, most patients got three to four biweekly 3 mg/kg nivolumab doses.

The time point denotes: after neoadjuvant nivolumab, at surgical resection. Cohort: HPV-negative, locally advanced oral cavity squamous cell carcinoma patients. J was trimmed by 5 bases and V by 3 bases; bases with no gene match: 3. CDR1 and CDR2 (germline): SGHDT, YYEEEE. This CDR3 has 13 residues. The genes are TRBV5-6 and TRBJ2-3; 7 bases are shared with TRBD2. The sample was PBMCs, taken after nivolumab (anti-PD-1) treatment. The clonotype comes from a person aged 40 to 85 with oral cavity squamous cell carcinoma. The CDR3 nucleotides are TGTGCCAGCAGCTGGGGGAGGGGAGATACGCAGTATTTT. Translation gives CASSWGRGDTQYF.